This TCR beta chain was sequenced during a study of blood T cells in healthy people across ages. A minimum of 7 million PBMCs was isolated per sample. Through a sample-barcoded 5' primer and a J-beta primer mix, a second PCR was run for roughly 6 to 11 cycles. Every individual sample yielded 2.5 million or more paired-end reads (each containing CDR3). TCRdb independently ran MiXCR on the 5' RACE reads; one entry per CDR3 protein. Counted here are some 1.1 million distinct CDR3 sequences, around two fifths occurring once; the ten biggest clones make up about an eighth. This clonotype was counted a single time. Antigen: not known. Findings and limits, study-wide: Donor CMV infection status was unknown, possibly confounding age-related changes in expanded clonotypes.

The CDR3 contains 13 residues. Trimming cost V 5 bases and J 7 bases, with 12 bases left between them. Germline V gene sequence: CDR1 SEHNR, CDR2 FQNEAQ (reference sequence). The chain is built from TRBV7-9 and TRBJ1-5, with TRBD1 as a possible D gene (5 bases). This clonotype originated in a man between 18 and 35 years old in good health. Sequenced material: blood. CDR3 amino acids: CASSVQGHQPQHF. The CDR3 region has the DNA TGTGCCAGCAGCGTCCAGGGTCACCAGCCCCAGCATTTT.